Shown below are 8 T cell receptor beta chains from a single sample sequenced in a study of blood T cell repertoires in COVID-19. This table comes from immunoSEQ multiplex PCR, and its TCRdb copy is limited to in-frame clones, with some not included. The sample lists 85,000 to 95,000 clones, about 88% occurring once. The material sequenced was peripheral blood. These receptors all stem from a woman of 80 years or more with active COVID-19.

The chain links TRBV7-7 to TRBJ2-2, with 10 bases lining up with TRBD2. J was trimmed by 0 bases and V by 4 bases; bases with no gene match: 5. CDR1 is SSHAT, CDR2 FNYEAQ, per germline (reference sequence). The CDR3 sequence is 17 residues long. This CDR3 reads CASSSGTSAANTGELFF. CDR3 nucleotide sequence: TGTGCCAGCAGCTCCGGGACTAGCGCAGCGAACACCGGGGAGCTGTTTTTT.

The chain employs TRBV30 and TRBJ1-1; 7 positions match TRBD1. The CDR3 has 14 residues. Trimming cost V 5 bases and J 2 bases; bases outside gene matches: 8. The germline gives CDR1 GTSNPN, CDR2 SVGIG (reference sequence). CDR3 amino acids: CAWGDRVTNTEAFF. The CDR3 nucleotides read TGTGCCTGGGGAGACAGGGTAACCAACACTGAAGCTTTCTTT.

V is TRBV4-2 and J is TRBJ1-1; D is possibly TRBD1 (6 bases). CDR1 and CDR2 from the germline V gene are LGHNA and YNFKEQ. The CDR3 is 15 amino acids. V lost 0 bases, J lost 5 bases, and 13 bases lay in between. The CDR3 DNA follows: TGTGCCAGCAGCCAAGATAGCGGGGGCCAAACTGAAGCTTTCTTT. This codes for CASSQDSGGQTEAFF.

The chain is built from TRBV18 and TRBJ2-1; a possible D gene is TRBD2 (6 bases). Trimming took 2 bases from V and 2 from J, leaving 7 bases between them. The CDR3 has 14 amino acids. Germline values: CDR1 KGHSH, CDR2 LQKENI. The CDR3 DNA reads as TGTGCCAGCTCACCAGAGCGGGCCTACAATGAGCAGTTCTTC. Encoded protein: CASSPERAYNEQFF. The entire variable domain, with the rest obtained from reference TRBV18 and TRBJ2-1, is as follows: NAGVMQNPRHLVRRRGQEARLRCSPMKGHSHVYWYRQLPEEGLKFMVYLQKENIIDESGMPKERFSAEFPKEGPSILRIQQVVRGDSAAYFCASSPERAYNEQFFGPGTRLTVL.

This clone was counted a single time. The chain joins TRBV4-2 to TRBJ1-4; 7 bases map to TRBD1. Per the germline V gene, CDR1 is LGHNA and CDR2 is YNFKEQ. V lost 3 bases, J lost 2 bases, and 9 bases stayed unmatched. The length of the CDR3 is 17 residues. CDR3 DNA: TGTGCCAGCAGCCAGGATCCAGGGGGAGAGACTAATGAAAAACTGTTTTTT. This encodes CASSQDPGGETNEKLFF.

This chain joins TRBV18 and TRBJ1-2, with 7 bases lining up with TRBD1. The CDR3 contains 12 residues. The germline V gene encodes CDR1 KGHSH and CDR2 LQKENI. Trimming removed 4 bases from V and 6 bases from J; junction bases left unmatched: 2. The CDR3 protein is CASSQGTDGYTF. The DNA for the CDR3 is TGTGCCAGCTCACAGGGGACAGATGGCTACACCTTC.

The chain has TRBV5-6 and TRBJ1-1; D may be TRBD1 (5 bases). V was pared by 1 base and J by 6 bases, with 10 bases between. CDR3 length: 13 residues. CDR1 is SGHDT, CDR2 YYEEEE, per germline. CDR3 DNA sequence: TGTGCCAGCAGCTTGTTAGGGGCCCCTGAAGCTTTCTTT. Translated: CASSLLGAPEAFF.

The J gene is TRBJ2-7, the V gene TRBV2; 7 nucleotides line up with TRBD1. This CDR3 has 12 amino acids. The V and J ends lost 6 bases and 5 bases, in that order; junction bases with no gene match: 4. Germline V gene data show CDR1 as SNHLY and CDR2 as FYNNEI. CDR3 sequence reads: CASRGDSHEQYF. Here the CDR3 DNA reads TGTGCCAGCAGGGGGGACAGCCACGAGCAGTACTTC.